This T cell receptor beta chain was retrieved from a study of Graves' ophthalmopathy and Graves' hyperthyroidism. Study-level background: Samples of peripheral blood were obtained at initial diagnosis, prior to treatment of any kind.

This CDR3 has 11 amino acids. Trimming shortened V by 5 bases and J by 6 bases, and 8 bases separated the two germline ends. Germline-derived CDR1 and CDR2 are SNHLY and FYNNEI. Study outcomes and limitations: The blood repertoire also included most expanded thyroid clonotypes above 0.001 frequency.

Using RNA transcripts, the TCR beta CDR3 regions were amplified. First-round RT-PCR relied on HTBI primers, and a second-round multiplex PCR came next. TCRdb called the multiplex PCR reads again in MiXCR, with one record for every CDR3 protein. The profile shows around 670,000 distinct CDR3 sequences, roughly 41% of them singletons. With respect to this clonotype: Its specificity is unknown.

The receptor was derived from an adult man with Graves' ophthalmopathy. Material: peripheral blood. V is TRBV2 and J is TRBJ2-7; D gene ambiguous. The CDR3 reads CASSYTAEQYF. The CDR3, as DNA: TGTGCCAGCAGTTACACCGCCGAGCAGTACTTC.